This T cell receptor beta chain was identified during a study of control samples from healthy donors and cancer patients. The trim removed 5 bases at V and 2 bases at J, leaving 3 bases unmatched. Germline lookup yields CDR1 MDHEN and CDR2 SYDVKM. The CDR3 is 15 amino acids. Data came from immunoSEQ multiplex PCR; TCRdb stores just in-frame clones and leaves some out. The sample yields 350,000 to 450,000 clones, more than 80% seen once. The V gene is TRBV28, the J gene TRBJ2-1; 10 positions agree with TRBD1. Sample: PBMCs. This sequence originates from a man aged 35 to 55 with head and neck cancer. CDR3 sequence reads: CASSPGTGAYNEQFF. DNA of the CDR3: TGTGCCAGCAGTCCCGGGACAGGGGCCTACAATGAGCAGTTCTTC.